The present entry profiles one T cell receptor beta chain with its context. The data stem from a study of human T cells and chemical hapten exposure. Study-wide background: Sensitization was performed using 2% DPC on a 2 cm by 2 cm upper inner arm skin site. Once 0.01% DPC had been applied to the upper back by patch test, readings were taken at 6 days.

Documented time point: pre-sensitization, week 0. As to treatment: therapeutic diphenylcyclopropenone sensitization with weekly scalp DPC. Blood was drawn before each patch test was applied. Every donor had alopecia and was 18 to 70 years old; all were suitable for DPC. Germline V CDR1 and CDR2: MDHEN, SYDVKM. The ends were cut back, 2 bases at V and 8 bases at J, with 10 bases in the middle. The CDR3 contains 13 residues. MiXCR, applied by TCRdb to the RACE reads, yields one record per CDR3 protein. The sample holds 350,000 to 400,000 distinct CDR3 sequences, 4.5% to 5.5% seen once. This clonotype was obtained from a woman between 45 and 65 years old with alopecia areata. Some clones in this sample may be carry-over from other donors' samples. The sample consisted of whole blood, taken in connection with sensitization to the hapten diphenylcyclopropenone (DPC). The chain is built from TRBV28 and TRBJ2-1; D is unresolved. CDR3: CASSLPGLDEQFF. DNA for the CDR3: TGTGCCAGCAGTTTACCTGGGTTGGATGAGCAGTTCTTC.